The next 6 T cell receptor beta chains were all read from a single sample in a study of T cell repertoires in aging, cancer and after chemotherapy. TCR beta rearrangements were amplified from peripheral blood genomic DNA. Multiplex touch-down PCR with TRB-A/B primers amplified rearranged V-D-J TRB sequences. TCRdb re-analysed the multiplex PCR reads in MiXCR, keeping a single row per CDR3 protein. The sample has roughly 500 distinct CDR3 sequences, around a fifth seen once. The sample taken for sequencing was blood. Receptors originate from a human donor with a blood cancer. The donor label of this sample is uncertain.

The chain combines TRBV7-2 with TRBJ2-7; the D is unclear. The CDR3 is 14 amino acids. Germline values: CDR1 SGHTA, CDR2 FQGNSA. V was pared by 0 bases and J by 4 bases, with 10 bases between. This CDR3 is CASSLAARNYEQYF. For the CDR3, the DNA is TGTGCCAGCAGCTTAGCGGCCCGGAATTACGAGCAGTACTTC.

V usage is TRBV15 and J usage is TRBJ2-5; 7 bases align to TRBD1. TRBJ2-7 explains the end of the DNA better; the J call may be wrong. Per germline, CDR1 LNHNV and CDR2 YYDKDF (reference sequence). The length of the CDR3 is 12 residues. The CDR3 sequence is CATSRTGYEQYF. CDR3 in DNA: TGTGCCACCAGCAGGACAGGGTACGAGCAGTACTTC.

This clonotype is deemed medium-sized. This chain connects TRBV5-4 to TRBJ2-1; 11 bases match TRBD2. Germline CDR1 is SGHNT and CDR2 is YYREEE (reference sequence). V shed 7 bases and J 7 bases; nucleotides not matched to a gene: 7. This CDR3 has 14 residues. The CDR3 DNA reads TGTGCCAGCGGGGGAGGACTAGCGGGTAATGAGCAGTTCTTC. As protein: CASGGGLAGNEQFF.

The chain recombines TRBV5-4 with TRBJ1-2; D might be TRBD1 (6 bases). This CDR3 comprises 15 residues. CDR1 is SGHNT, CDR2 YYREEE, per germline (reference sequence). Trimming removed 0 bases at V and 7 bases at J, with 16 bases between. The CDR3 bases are TGTGCCAGCAGCTTGGGGGGGGCAATTTGTGGTGGCTACACCTTC. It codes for CASSLGGAICGGYTF. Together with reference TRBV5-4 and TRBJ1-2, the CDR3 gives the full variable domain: ETGVTQSPTHLIKTRGQQVTLRCSSQSGHNTVSWYQQALGQGPQFIFQYYREEENGRGNFPPRFSGLQFPNYSSELNVNALELDDSALYLCASSLGGAICGGYTFGSGTRLTVV.

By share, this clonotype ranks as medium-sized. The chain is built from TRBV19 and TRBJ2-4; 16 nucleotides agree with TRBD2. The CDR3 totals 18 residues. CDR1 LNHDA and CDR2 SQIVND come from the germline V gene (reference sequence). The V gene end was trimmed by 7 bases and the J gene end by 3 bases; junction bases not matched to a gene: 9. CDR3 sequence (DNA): TGTGCCAGTAAACCCGGGACTAGCGGGGGGGTGGGCAAAAACATTCAGTACTTC. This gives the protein CASKPGTSGGVGKNIQYF.

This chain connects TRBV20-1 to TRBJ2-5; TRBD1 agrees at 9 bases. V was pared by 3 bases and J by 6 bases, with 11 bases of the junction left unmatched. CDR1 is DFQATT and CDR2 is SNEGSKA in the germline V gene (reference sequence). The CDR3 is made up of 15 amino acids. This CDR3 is CSARATGTGSKTQYF. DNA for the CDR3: TGCAGTGCTAGGGCAACCGGGACAGGGTCTAAGACCCAGTACTTC.